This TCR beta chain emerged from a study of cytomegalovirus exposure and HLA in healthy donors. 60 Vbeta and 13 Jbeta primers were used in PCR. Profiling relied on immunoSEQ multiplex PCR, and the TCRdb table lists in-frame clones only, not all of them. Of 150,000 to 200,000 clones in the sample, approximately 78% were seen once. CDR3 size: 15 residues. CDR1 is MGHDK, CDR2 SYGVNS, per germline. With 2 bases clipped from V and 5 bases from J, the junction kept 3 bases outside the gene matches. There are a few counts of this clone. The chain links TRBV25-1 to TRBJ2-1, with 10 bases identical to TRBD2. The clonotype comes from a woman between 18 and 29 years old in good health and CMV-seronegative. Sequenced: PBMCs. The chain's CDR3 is CASSEDLAGDNEQFF. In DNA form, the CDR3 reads TGTGCCAGCAGTGAAGACCTAGCGGGAGACAATGAGCAGTTCTTC.